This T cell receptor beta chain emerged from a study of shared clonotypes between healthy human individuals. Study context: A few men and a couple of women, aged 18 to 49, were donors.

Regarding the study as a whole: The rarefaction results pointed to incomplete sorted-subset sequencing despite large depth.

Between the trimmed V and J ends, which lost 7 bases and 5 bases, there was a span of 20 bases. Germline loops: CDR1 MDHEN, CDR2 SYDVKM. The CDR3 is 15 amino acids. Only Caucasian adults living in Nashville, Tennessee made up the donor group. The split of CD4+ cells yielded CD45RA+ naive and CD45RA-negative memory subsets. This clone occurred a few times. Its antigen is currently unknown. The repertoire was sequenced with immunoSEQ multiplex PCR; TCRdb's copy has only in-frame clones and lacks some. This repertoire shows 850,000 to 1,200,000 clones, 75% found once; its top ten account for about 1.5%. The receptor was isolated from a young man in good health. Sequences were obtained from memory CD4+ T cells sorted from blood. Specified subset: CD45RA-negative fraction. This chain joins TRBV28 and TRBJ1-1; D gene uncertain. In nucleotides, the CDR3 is TGTGCCAGCATTATACGTCACGGGATCCGTACTGAAGCTTTCTTT. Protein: CASIIRHGIRTEAFF.